The clone carrying this TCR beta chain has only a few counts. Its antigen remains unknown. Other nucleotide sequences in the sample specify the same CDR3. The protocol was immunoSEQ multiplex PCR, while the TCRdb copy is restricted to in-frame clones and leaves out a portion. Here the sample spans roughly 2.2 million clones, approximately 95% being singletons. The sample belongs to a study of shared clonotypes between healthy human individuals. Study-wide points: Only blood was sampled, and tissue TCR repertoires likely differ from blood ones. The small donor group covered limited genetic and exposure diversity.

The donors, healthy adults who were HIV-negative, had experienced no recent acute infections or vaccinations. Germline V gene data show CDR1 as SGHRS and CDR2 as YFSETQ. V was clipped by 0 bases and J by 5 bases, with 9 bases between them. CDR3 length: 14 amino acids. The chain links TRBV5-1 to TRBJ1-5; D is unclear. The clonotype originates from a man in his late teens or twenties in good health. Some clones in this sample may be carry-over from other donors' samples. The sequencing sample was made of naive CD4+ T cells from PBMCs. Subset defined: CD45RA+ positively selected. CDR3 DNA: TGCGCCAGCAGCTTGGAAGGTGGGGATCAGCCCCAGCATTTT. Protein sequence: CASSLEGGDQPQHF.